This T cell receptor (beta chain) was obtained from a study of shared clonotypes between healthy human individuals. TCRdb's table, derived via immunoSEQ multiplex PCR, lists solely in-frame clones and lacks some. The data contain hundreds of thousands of clones, around 76% of them seen just once; the ten biggest clones take up 9.5% to 15%. CDR3 size: 14 residues. Trimming stripped 8 bases from V and 4 bases from J, with 18 bases between. The germline gives CDR1 MDHEN, CDR2 SYDVKM. Sequenced: PBMCs. This clonotype was obtained from a woman in her 40s in good health. Some clones in this sample may be carry-over from other donors' samples. The chain uses TRBV28 and TRBJ2-7; maybe TRBD1 (8 bases). Here the CDR3 DNA reads TGTGCCAGCGGAAGCGGGACAGGAGGTTACGAGCAGTACTTC. It specifies CASGSGTGGYEQYF.